A selection of T cell receptor beta chains follows, all from one sample in a study of yellow fever vaccine responses in identical twins. Using its own MiXCR run on the RT-PCR reads, TCRdb lists one record per CDR3 protein. The table records approximately 1,000 distinct CDR3 sequences, roughly 83% of them present only once. This specimen consisted of T cells from blood (PBMCs), unsorted or a sorted subset (not recorded which), obtained before or after yellow fever vaccination (not recorded which). These receptors were collected from a female donor who received the yellow fever vaccine. Both conserved end residues are trimmed from each CDR3. The order of the fields is J gene, V gene, clone size, CDR3 protein. Where a row states a size, it is once, few, many or the class of an expanded clone; other rows omit it.

j_gene: TRBJ2-3
v_gene: TRBV29-1
abundance: .
CDR3aa: SVEARSTEFSTDTQY

j_gene: TRBJ2-1
v_gene: TRBV15
abundance: .
CDR3aa: ATSRVPSAAYNEQF

j_gene: TRBJ2-5
v_gene: TRBV6-1
abundance: .
CDR3aa: ASARGGRQETQY

j_gene: TRBJ1-1
v_gene: TRBV9
abundance: .
CDR3aa: ASHGQGATEAF

j_gene: TRBJ1-1
v_gene: TRBV10-3
abundance: once
CDR3aa: AISESYIGDTEAF

j_gene: TRBJ1-1
v_gene: TRBV4-1
abundance: .
CDR3aa: ASSQRTGGVTEAF

j_gene: TRBJ2-2
v_gene: TRBV5-1
abundance: .
CDR3aa: ASSLVAAGELF

j_gene: TRBJ2-3
v_gene: TRBV11-3
abundance: .
CDR3aa: ASSLGILAGGTQY

j_gene: TRBJ2-2
v_gene: TRBV12-3/TRBV12-4
abundance: .
CDR3aa: ASRATGANTGELF

j_gene: TRBJ2-7
v_gene: TRBV20-1
abundance: .
CDR3aa: SAQKASGSYEQY

j_gene: TRBJ2-1
v_gene: TRBV29-1
abundance: few
CDR3aa: SAEGQGAIDEQF

j_gene: TRBJ2-5
v_gene: TRBV10-3
abundance: .
CDR3aa: ATGGVGETQY

j_gene: TRBJ2-3
v_gene: TRBV4-1
abundance: once
CDR3aa: ASSQIKREGGAQY

j_gene: TRBJ1-5
v_gene: TRBV10-1
abundance: .
CDR3aa: ASGQGAQPQH

j_gene: TRBJ2-1
v_gene: TRBV6-1
abundance: .
CDR3aa: ASSRDTNYNEQF

j_gene: TRBJ2-2
v_gene: TRBV11-1
abundance: .
CDR3aa: ASGPSTSRELF

j_gene: TRBJ2-7
v_gene: TRBV19
abundance: .
CDR3aa: ASSIEAGEDYEQY

j_gene: TRBJ2-5
v_gene: TRBV7-3
abundance: .
CDR3aa: ASSLIETQY

j_gene: TRBJ2-1
v_gene: TRBV18
abundance: .
CDR3aa: ASSLGLVSYNEQF

j_gene: TRBJ2-1
v_gene: TRBV6-5
abundance: .
CDR3aa: ASSYFGEDEQF

j_gene: TRBJ2-4
v_gene: TRBV15
abundance: .
CDR3aa: ATSRWTSGVGKNIQY

j_gene: TRBJ2-1
v_gene: TRBV7-6
abundance: once
CDR3aa: ASSRDYSEQF

j_gene: TRBJ2-5
v_gene: TRBV11-3
abundance: .
CDR3aa: ASSNSVETQY

j_gene: TRBJ2-3
v_gene: TRBV4-2
abundance: .
CDR3aa: ASSTMGPGGTDTQY

j_gene: TRBJ2-7
v_gene: TRBV29-1
abundance: .
CDR3aa: SVEEAQPFYEQY

j_gene: TRBJ1-2
v_gene: TRBV7-7
abundance: .
CDR3aa: ASSPGTGNGYT

j_gene: TRBJ1-2
v_gene: TRBV6-2/TRBV6-3
abundance: .
CDR3aa: ASSYLRDRVIST

j_gene: TRBJ1-4
v_gene: TRBV12-3/TRBV12-4
abundance: .
CDR3aa: ASSPPGGLYEKLF

j_gene: TRBJ1-1
v_gene: TRBV6-5
abundance: .
CDR3aa: ASSYVGGWYTEAF

j_gene: TRBJ2-3
v_gene: TRBV7-9
abundance: .
CDR3aa: AGRMRTSSTDTQY

j_gene: TRBJ1-2
v_gene: TRBV11-1
abundance: .
CDR3aa: ASSFRYRDRAAYLYGYT

j_gene: TRBJ2-1
v_gene: TRBV11-3
abundance: .
CDR3aa: ASSRLYNEQF

j_gene: TRBJ2-4
v_gene: TRBV27
abundance: .
CDR3aa: ASSLSPGGQNIQY

j_gene: TRBJ2-1
v_gene: TRBV6-1
abundance: .
CDR3aa: ASSPDIYNEQF

j_gene: TRBJ1-2
v_gene: TRBV29-1
abundance: once
CDR3aa: SVPQGLYGYT

j_gene: TRBJ2-7
v_gene: TRBV5-1
abundance: .
CDR3aa: ASSLALATYEQY

j_gene: TRBJ2-1
v_gene: TRBV18
abundance: .
CDR3aa: ASSPWTGGSNEQF

j_gene: TRBJ1-5
v_gene: TRBV6-1
abundance: .
CDR3aa: AISEWDNSNQPQH

j_gene: TRBJ2-1
v_gene: TRBV2
abundance: .
CDR3aa: ASSESGPYNEQF

j_gene: TRBJ2-1
v_gene: TRBV13
abundance: few
CDR3aa: ARTTTDNEQF

j_gene: TRBJ2-7
v_gene: TRBV12-3/TRBV12-4
abundance: hyperexpanded
CDR3aa: ASSSVGLYYEQY

j_gene: TRBJ2-1
v_gene: TRBV6-4
abundance: .
CDR3aa: ASSDSASGYNEQF

j_gene: TRBJ2-6
v_gene: TRBV15
abundance: .
CDR3aa: ATSRGTFGGANVLT

j_gene: TRBJ1-5
v_gene: TRBV6-1
abundance: .
CDR3aa: ASRGQGLRMQPQH

j_gene: TRBJ2-1
v_gene: TRBV11-2
abundance: .
CDR3aa: ASSLQGGVNEQF

j_gene: TRBJ2-1
v_gene: TRBV11-2
abundance: .
CDR3aa: ASSSLLTSRPYLEQF

j_gene: TRBJ1-5
v_gene: TRBV2
abundance: once
CDR3aa: ASGPGGGKDQPQH

j_gene: TRBJ1-2
v_gene: TRBV12-3/TRBV12-4
abundance: few
CDR3aa: ASSFTTGTNYGYT

j_gene: TRBJ1-1
v_gene: TRBV7-6
abundance: .
CDR3aa: ASSLAQGMNTEAF

j_gene: TRBJ2-5
v_gene: TRBV11-2
abundance: once
CDR3aa: ASSLGNFRDSQETQY

j_gene: TRBJ1-4
v_gene: TRBV11-2
abundance: .
CDR3aa: ASSPDRGTEKLF

j_gene: TRBJ1-3
v_gene: TRBV15
abundance: .
CDR3aa: ATSTGTVVPGNTIY

j_gene: TRBJ1-2
v_gene: TRBV7-9
abundance: .
CDR3aa: ASSSGTPDGYT

j_gene: TRBJ1-2
v_gene: TRBV4-1
abundance: .
CDR3aa: ASSQDLRGYT

j_gene: TRBJ2-1
v_gene: TRBV7-9
abundance: few
CDR3aa: ASSHIGTNGYNEQF

j_gene: TRBJ1-3
v_gene: TRBV23-1
abundance: few
CDR3aa: ASRPTGWGNTIY

j_gene: TRBJ1-1
v_gene: TRBV4-1
abundance: .
CDR3aa: ASSQDSPEAF